The 31 T cell receptor beta chains given below trace back to one sample, sequenced in a study of blood T cell repertoires in COVID-19. TCRdb's table, derived via immunoSEQ multiplex PCR, lists solely in-frame clones and lacks some. In the table there are around 250,000 clones, 90% of which are singletons. The source material was peripheral blood. The origin of the receptors is a woman in her sixties with COVID-19, enrolled during active disease.

The chain links TRBV5-5 to TRBJ1-1; unclear D gene. CDR3 length: 12 amino acids. With 4 bases removed from V and 6 bases from J, the gap between germline ends came to 10 bases. Per the germline V gene, CDR1 is SGHKS and CDR2 is YYEKEE (reference sequence). CDR3 nucleotide sequence: TGTGCCAGCAGCCGAAGAGAGCCTGAAGCTTTCTTT. Translating gives CASSRREPEAFF.

The rearrangement joins TRBV7-9 to TRBJ2-7; 8 nucleotides line up with TRBD1. Looked up from germline, CDR1 is SEHNR and CDR2 is FQNEAQ (reference sequence). CDR3 length: 15 amino acids. Unmatched junction bases numbered 7, after V lost 3 bases and J lost 3 bases. The CDR3 loop is CASSLGPGQVYEQYF. The CDR3 region has the DNA TGTGCCAGCAGCTTGGGACCGGGACAGGTCTACGAGCAGTACTTC.

This clone was observed a handful of times. The chain couples TRBV6-5 to TRBJ1-2; 7 bases are a match to TRBD1. This CDR3 has 14 amino acids. Unmatched junction bases numbered 6, after V lost 4 bases and J lost 4 bases. Germline V CDR1 and CDR2: MNHEY, SVGAGI. The CDR3 nucleotides are TGTGCCAGCAGTTCGGGGGACAGAACCTATGGCTACACCTTC. Translated, it gives CASSSGDRTYGYTF.

This chain connects TRBV6-4 to TRBJ1-6; no definite D call. Germline values: CDR1 MRHNA, CDR2 SNTAGT. With 4 bases removed from V and 10 bases from J, the gap between germline ends came to 14 bases. The CDR3 contains 14 residues. CDR3 in amino acids: CASSANAQISPLHF. The CDR3 nucleotides are TGTGCCAGCAGTGCAAACGCACAGATATCACCCCTCCACTTT.

The chain links TRBV7-2 to TRBJ2-7, with 7 nucleotides matching TRBD1. Unmatched junction bases numbered 12, after V lost 4 bases and J lost 6 bases. CDR1 and CDR2 (germline): SGHTA, FQGNSA. The CDR3 extends over 15 amino acids. DNA for the CDR3: TGTGCCAGCAGCTCCCAGACAGGGAGCCTAACCGAGCAGTACTTC. As protein: CASSSQTGSLTEQYF.

Written as DNA, the CDR3 is TGTGCCAGCAGTCCGGACATCTATGGAAACACCATATATTTT. Translation gives CASSPDIYGNTIYF. This chain joins TRBV6-5 and TRBJ1-3; D is perhaps TRBD1 (5 bases). V lost 5 bases and J lost 3, with 11 bases in between. Germline V gene lookup returns CDR1 MNHEY and CDR2 SVGAGI. The CDR3 length is 14 residues.

The V and J genes are TRBV5-6 and TRBJ2-5; perhaps TRBD2 as D (6 bases). This CDR3 spans 14 amino acids. V was trimmed by 0 bases and J by 3 bases, leaving 9 bases between them. The V gene's germline CDR1 is SGHDT and CDR2 YYEEEE. CDR3 loop: CASSLGGTEETQYF. The DNA of the CDR3 is TGTGCCAGCAGCTTGGGCGGGACCGAAGAGACCCAGTACTTC.

The chain couples TRBV11-2 to TRBJ1-4; D is unclear. The CDR3 sequence is 16 residues long. V was shortened by 0 bases and J by 5 bases, with 13 bases between the two germline ends. Germline V gives CDR1 SGHAT, CDR2 FQNNGV. This CDR3 is CASSLELPGRNEKLFF. In nucleotides, the CDR3 is TGTGCCAGCAGCTTAGAACTGCCGGGGAGGAATGAAAAACTGTTTTTT.

V gene TRBV21-1 combines with J gene TRBJ1-5; the table's TRBD1 call for D was not verified on the DNA. TRBV21-1 is assigned pseudogene status. CDR3 length: 16 amino acids. CDR3 region: CASSKEEGEVNQPQHF. The CDR3 nucleotides read TGTGCCAGCAGCAAAGAGGAAGGGGAAGTCAATCAGCCCCAGCATTTT.

This rearrangement joins TRBV5-4 to TRBJ2-1; 10 bases agree with TRBD2. The CDR3 extends over 20 amino acids. The V gene's germline CDR1 is SGHNT and CDR2 YYREEE (reference sequence). J gave up 0 bases and V 4 bases, and 16 bases lay outside the gene matches. CDR3 nucleotide sequence: TGTGCCAGCAGCGGGACAGCTAGCGGGGGCCCAAAGAGCTCCTACAATGAGCAGTTCTTC. Its translation is CASSGTASGGPKSSYNEQFF.

The rearrangement joins TRBV7-2 to TRBJ1-1, with D hard to call. Germline CDR1 and CDR2: SGHTA and FQGNSA. The CDR3 totals 16 residues. V was pared by 1 base and J by 3 bases, with 15 bases between. The CDR3 region has the DNA TGTGCCAGCAGCTTAGGCGTCACTAGTTGGGACACTGAAGCTTTCTTT. As protein: CASSLGVTSWDTEAFF.

The CDR3 protein is CASSETSGGLGTQYF. CDR3 bases: TGTGCCAGCAGTGAGACTAGCGGGGGGCTAGGGACCCAGTACTTC. V usage is TRBV2 and J usage is TRBJ2-5; the match to TRBD2 covers 13 bases. Germline V gene sequence: CDR1 SNHLY, CDR2 FYNNEI. V was pared by 3 bases and J by 7 bases, with 5 bases of the junction left unmatched. CDR3 length equals 15 residues.

The chain has TRBV7-9 and TRBJ2-1; 7 bases line up with TRBD2. CDR1 is SEHNR, CDR2 FQNEAQ, per germline (reference sequence). The ends lost 5 bases at V and 5 bases at J; junction bases unmatched: 9. The CDR3 loop spans 15 amino acids. The CDR3 DNA sequence: TGTGCCAGCAGCCCGCCTTGGCTAGCGGACAATGAGCAGTTCTTC. The encoded protein is CASSPPWLADNEQFF. The complete variable domain, with remaining parts taken from reference TRBV7-9 and TRBJ2-1, reads DTGVSQNPRHKITKRGQNVTFRCDPISEHNRLYWYRQTLGQGPEFLTYFQNEAQLEKSRLLSDRFSAERPKGSFSTLEIQRTEQGDSAMYLCASSPPWLADNEQFFGPGTRLTVL.

This clone was counted a few times. The gene calls are TRBV12-5 and TRBJ1-6; 7 nucleotides align to TRBD1. V shed 3 bases, J shed 7 bases, and the junction held 9 bases outside the gene matches. CDR1 is LGHNT, CDR2 FRNRAP, per germline. This CDR3 has 16 residues. CDR3 loop: CASGLDLGQRNSPLHF. The CDR3 DNA sequence: TGTGCTAGTGGTTTAGACTTGGGACAGAGGAATTCACCCCTCCACTTT.

With respect to this clone: Other DNA sequences in this sample translate to the same CDR3. This sequence joins TRBV7-9 and TRBJ2-7; D not resolved. V shed 1 base and J shed 1 base, with 8 bases lying between them. The CDR3 extends over 14 amino acids. The germline gives CDR1 SEHNR, CDR2 FQNEAQ (reference sequence). CDR3 in DNA: TGTGCCAGCAGCTTAGGGCAGGCGTCCTACGAGCAGTACTTC. Translation: CASSLGQASYEQYF.

Written as DNA, the CDR3 is TGTGCCAGCAGCTTAAACGTCCGGCCCGGGGACTATGGCTACACCTTC. It codes for CASSLNVRPGDYGYTF. J is TRBJ1-2 and V is TRBV7-8; D is uncertain. The germline gives CDR1 SGHVS, CDR2 FQNEAQ. This CDR3 contains 16 residues. Trimming took off 2 bases at V and 3 bases at J, with 16 bases between the two ends. Complete variable domain (other parts from reference TRBV7-8 and TRBJ1-2): GAGVSQSPRYKVAKRGQDVALRCDPISGHVSLFWYQQALGQGPEFLTYFQNEAQLDKSGLPSDRFFAERPEGSVSTLKIQRTQQEDSAVYLCASSLNVRPGDYGYTFGSGTRLTVV.

V usage is TRBV11-1 and J usage is TRBJ1-1; unclear D gene. V shed 4 bases and J shed 8 bases, with 14 bases lying between them. This CDR3 has 13 residues. Germline V gives CDR1 SGHAT, CDR2 FQDESV (reference sequence). The chain's CDR3 is CASSWPGASEAFF. CDR3 coding DNA: TGTGCCAGCAGCTGGCCGGGAGCTTCCGAAGCTTTCTTT. The whole variable domain, filled in from reference TRBV11-1 and TRBJ1-1, reads EAEVAQSPRYKITEKSQAVAFWCDPISGHATLYWYRQILGQGPELLVQFQDESVVDDSQLPKDRFSAERLKGVDSTLKIQPAELGDSAMYLCASSWPGASEAFFGQGTRLTVV.

CDR3 DNA sequence: TGTGCCAGCAGCCCCTCCGGGCGGCGGGGGGAGACCCAGTACTTC. This translates into CASSPSGRRGETQYF. The chain carries TRBV7-3 and TRBJ2-5; the match to TRBD2 covers 7 bases. Germline V gene data show CDR1 as SGHTA and CDR2 as FQGTGA. The CDR3 loop spans 15 amino acids. The V and J ends lost 5 bases and 5 bases, in that order; junction bases with no gene match: 11.

The sample holds a few counts of this clone. This chain links TRBV27 with TRBJ1-2; 7 bases fit TRBD1. The CDR3 covers 14 residues. V lost 5 bases to trimming and J lost 8 bases; unmatched junction nucleotides: 11. Germline lookup yields CDR1 MNHEY and CDR2 SMNVEV (reference sequence). The CDR3 sequence is CASSRVRGVYGYTF. Written as DNA, the CDR3 is TGTGCCAGCAGTAGGGTCAGGGGGGTCTACGGCTACACCTTC.

The chain carries TRBV28 and TRBJ2-7; possibly TRBD2 for D (7 bases). The CDR3 extends over 15 amino acids. V was trimmed by 3 bases and J by 6 bases, leaving 18 bases between them. The germline V gene encodes CDR1 MDHEN and CDR2 SYDVKM. This CDR3 reads CASSLVGGHGGEQYF. The CDR3 DNA reads as TGTGCCAGCAGTTTGGTGGGGGGGCATGGAGGCGAGCAGTACTTC.

The CDR3 nucleotides are TGTGCCAGCAGCTTTACCCTAGCGGGCGGGGAGCTGTTTTTT. This sequence encodes CASSFTLAGGELFF. This chain uses TRBV7-2 with TRBJ2-2; TRBD2 aligns across 8 bases. The length of the CDR3 is 14 residues. V was pared by 3 bases and J by 7 bases, with 4 bases of the junction left unmatched. Germline lookup yields CDR1 SGHTA and CDR2 FQGNSA.

The chain recombines TRBV27 with TRBJ1-2, with a weak D call TRBD1 (6 bases). The CDR3 spans 15 residues. Germline CDR1 MNHEY, CDR2 SMNVEV (reference sequence). With 4 bases removed from V and 6 bases from J, the gap between germline ends came to 18 bases. The CDR3 DNA follows: TGTGCCAGCAGTTACACGTTGGGCACAGGGAATGGCTACACCTTC. The encoded protein is CASSYTLGTGNGYTF.

The rearrangement joins TRBV30 to TRBJ2-3; tentatively, D is TRBD1 (6 bases). V gave up 0 bases and J gave up 7 bases, with 8 bases separating them. Germline-derived CDR1 and CDR2 are GTSNPN and SVGIG (reference sequence). The CDR3 sequence is 12 residues long. The CDR3 coding sequence is TGTGCCTGGAGTGTAGGGGGATATACGCAGTATTTT. It specifies CAWSVGGYTQYF.

J is TRBJ1-5 and V is TRBV7-9, with TRBD1 identical over 7 bases. This CDR3 has 14 amino acids. Germline CDR1 reads SEHNR; CDR2 reads FQNEAQ (reference sequence). With 2 bases clipped from V and 2 bases from J, the junction kept 0 bases outside the gene matches. CDR3 sequence reads: CASSLRGRNQPQHF. In DNA form, the CDR3 reads TGTGCCAGCAGCTTAAGGGGGCGCAATCAGCCCCAGCATTTT.

The rearrangement uses TRBV5-1 and TRBJ2-1; 10 bases map to TRBD1. Germline CDR1 and CDR2: SGHRS and YFSETQ. Trimming at V came to 3 bases and at J to 7 bases, leaving 13 bases not matched to a gene. CDR3 length: 17 residues. CDR3 nucleotide sequence: TGCGCCAGCAGCTCCCCCGGGACAGGGGCGGATGGGAATGAGCAGTTCTTC. Encoded protein: CASSSPGTGADGNEQFF.

The chain couples TRBV27 to TRBJ2-1; D is perhaps TRBD1 (6 bases). CDR3 length equals 16 residues. Germline V lookup: CDR1 MNHEY, CDR2 SMNVEV (reference sequence). The V gene lost 5 bases and the J gene lost 6 bases, with 20 bases spanning the gap. DNA of the CDR3: TGTGCCAGCAGTAAAAGTACAGGGAAGGGTCCCAATGAGCAGTTCTTC. It encodes CASSKSTGKGPNEQFF.

The V gene is TRBV9, the J gene TRBJ1-6; D uncertain. Germline V gene lookup returns CDR1 SGDLS and CDR2 YYNGEE. Trimming pared 3 bases from V and 7 bases from J, leaving 14 bases between. This CDR3 is 15 amino acids long. The CDR3 loop reads CASSASGVENSPLHF. CDR3 sequence (DNA): TGTGCCAGCAGCGCCTCCGGGGTGGAAAATTCACCCCTCCACTTT.

This chain links TRBV4-1 with TRBJ2-7; 10 bases align to TRBD1. With V trimmed by 5 bases and J by 2 bases, 6 bases remained unmatched. The germline CDR1 and CDR2 sequences are MGHRA and YSYEKL. The CDR3 runs 15 residues. The chain's CDR3 is CASSKVGQGAYEQYF. In nucleotides, the CDR3 is TGCGCCAGCAGCAAAGTAGGACAGGGGGCCTACGAGCAGTACTTC.

V usage is TRBV9 and J usage is TRBJ1-2; D is perhaps TRBD1 (5 bases). The CDR3 runs 14 residues. The V end lost 3 bases, the J end lost 3 bases, and 12 bases lay between the germline ends. Germline V gene data show CDR1 as SGDLS and CDR2 as YYNGEE. CDR3 in amino acids: CASSGTRDYYGYTF. The CDR3 DNA sequence: TGTGCCAGCAGCGGGACCAGGGACTACTATGGCTACACCTTC. The full variable domain, in which reference TRBV9 and TRBJ1-2 provide the parts outside the CDR3, is DSGVTQTPKHLITATGQRVTLRCSPRSGDLSVYWYQQSLDQGLQFLIQYYNGEERAKGNILERFSAQQFPDLHSELNLSSLELGDSALYFCASSGTRDYYGYTFGSGTRLTVV.

The chain recombines TRBV7-8 with TRBJ2-7; 7 positions agree with TRBD1. The CDR3 covers 13 residues. Germline assignment: CDR1 SGHVS and CDR2 FQNEAQ. V shed 4 bases, J shed 3 bases, and the junction held 3 bases outside the gene matches. CDR3 loop: CASSYRQGYEQYF. In DNA form, the CDR3 reads TGTGCCAGCAGCTACCGACAGGGCTACGAGCAGTACTTC. Based on the CDR3 plus reference TRBV7-8 and TRBJ2-7, the full variable domain is GAGVSQSPRYKVAKRGQDVALRCDPISGHVSLFWYQQALGQGPEFLTYFQNEAQLDKSGLPSDRFFAERPEGSVSTLKIQRTQQEDSAVYLCASSYRQGYEQYFGPGTRLTVT.

The rearrangement uses TRBV4-2 and TRBJ2-1, with 14 bases aligning to TRBD2. CDR1 and CDR2 from the germline V gene are LGHNA and YNFKEQ. V lost 3 bases to trimming and J lost 7 bases; unmatched junction nucleotides: 2. The CDR3 covers 15 residues. The CDR3 bases are TGTGCCAGCAGCCACGGGACTAGCGGGGGTAATGAGCAGTTCTTC. It is translated as CASSHGTSGGNEQFF.